This is a list of T cell receptor beta chains from one sample in a study of preoperative IRX-2 immunotherapy in early breast cancer. Repertoires were generated with immunoSEQ multiplex PCR, while TCRdb's copy carries only in-frame clones and drops some. The data contain about 29,000 clones, about 90% of them singletons. The sample was collected from a patient treated with IRX-2 immunotherapy. These receptors all stem from a human donor with breast cancer. Both conserved end residues are part of each CDR3. Each record gives: V gene, D gene, J gene, clone size, CDR3 protein, CDR3 DNA. The D gene is left open where the match is weak. Expanded clones are given a class, and other clones once, few, many or no size at all.

v_call: TRBV4-3; d_call: TRBD2; j_call: TRBJ2-7; clone_size: -; cdr3_aa: CASSQDSSGGVGEQYF; cdr3_nt: TGCGCCAGCAGCCAGGACTCTAGCGGGGGGGTAGGGGAGCAGTACTTC
v_call: TRBV6-5; d_call: -; j_call: TRBJ2-7; clone_size: few; cdr3_aa: CASSSTGIKQYF; cdr3_nt: TGTGCCAGCAGTTCGACAGGTATCAAGCAGTACTTC
v_call: TRBV23-1; d_call: -; j_call: TRBJ1-2; clone_size: once; cdr3_aa: CASSQSKGWLDYGYTF; cdr3_nt: TGCGCCAGCAGTCAATCAAAGGGGTGGTTAGACTATGGCTACACCTTC
v_call: TRBV6-5; d_call: -; j_call: TRBJ1-1; clone_size: -; cdr3_aa: CASSSLRDTEAFF; cdr3_nt: TGTGCCAGCAGCTCTCTCAGGGACACTGAAGCTTTCTTT
v_call: TRBV28; d_call: -; j_call: TRBJ2-7; clone_size: -; cdr3_aa: CASSLFGVKEQYF; cdr3_nt: TGTGCCAGCAGTTTATTCGGGGTTAAGGAGCAGTACTTC
v_call: TRBV10-1; d_call: TRBD2; j_call: TRBJ2-7; clone_size: -; cdr3_aa: CASSAASGRLGAEQYF; cdr3_nt: TGCGCCAGCAGTGCGGCTAGCGGGCGCCTGGGGGCCGAGCAGTACTTC
v_call: TRBV6-4; d_call: TRBD2; j_call: TRBJ2-1; clone_size: -; cdr3_aa: CASSDSSSGRIYEQFF; cdr3_nt: TGTGCCAGCAGTGACTCTTCGAGCGGGAGGATCTATGAGCAGTTCTTC
v_call: TRBV6-1; d_call: TRBD1; j_call: TRBJ2-1; clone_size: -; cdr3_aa: CASSVDRDNEQFF; cdr3_nt: TGTGCCAGCAGTGTCGACAGGGACAATGAGCAGTTCTTC
v_call: TRBV7-2; d_call: TRBD1; j_call: TRBJ2-1; clone_size: -; cdr3_aa: CASSLQGANEQFF; cdr3_nt: TGTGCCAGCAGCTTGCAGGGGGCTAATGAGCAGTTCTTC
v_call: TRBV19; d_call: -; j_call: TRBJ1-5; clone_size: -; cdr3_aa: CASSIPDQAPQHF; cdr3_nt: TGTGCCAGTAGTATCCCGGACCAGGCGCCCCAGCATTTT
v_call: TRBV4-1; d_call: -; j_call: TRBJ2-7; clone_size: -; cdr3_aa: CASSQQAKLDYEQYF; cdr3_nt: TGCGCCAGCAGCCAACAAGCTAAGTTAGACTACGAGCAGTACTTC
v_call: TRBV11-3; d_call: TRBD1; j_call: TRBJ2-5; clone_size: -; cdr3_aa: CASSPGQGVETQYF; cdr3_nt: TGTGCCAGCAGCCCCGGACAGGGGGTAGAGACCCAGTACTTC
v_call: TRBV29-1; d_call: TRBD2; j_call: TRBJ2-7; clone_size: -; cdr3_aa: CSAGLAGGGYEQYF; cdr3_nt: TGCAGCGCAGGACTAGCGGGAGGGGGCTACGAGCAGTACTTC
v_call: TRBV11-2; d_call: -; j_call: TRBJ1-3; clone_size: -; cdr3_aa: CASSLSPIDVYTIYF; cdr3_nt: TGTGCCAGCAGCTTATCCCCCATTGACGTCTACACCATATATTTT
v_call: TRBV18; d_call: TRBD1; j_call: TRBJ2-2; clone_size: -; cdr3_aa: CASSLNRDRDTGELFF; cdr3_nt: TGTGCCAGCTCACTGAACAGGGACAGGGACACCGGAGAGCTGTTTTTT